These T cell receptor beta chains were read from a single sample in a study of blood T cell repertoires in COVID-19. The repertoire was sequenced with immunoSEQ multiplex PCR; TCRdb's copy has only in-frame clones and lacks some. The sample shows approximately 160,000 clones, about 81% of them seen only once. Input material: peripheral blood. All receptors derive from a human donor in a cohort sampled during active COVID-19. The CDR3 runs from the conserved cysteine through the conserved F or W. D genes are given only for firm matches. Not all rows give a size; the values are once, few, many and, for expanded clones, a class.

V	length	D	J	size	DNA	CDR3
TRBV5-6	14	-	TRBJ1-6	few	TGTGCCAGCAGCTTGGACAGTTATAATTCACCCCTCCACTTT	CASSLDSYNSPLHF
TRBV7-2	13	-	TRBJ2-1	-	TGTGCCAGCAGGGAGGTCCAGTACAATGAGCAGTTCTTC	CASREVQYNEQFF
TRBV7-2	14	-	TRBJ2-3	many	TGTGCCAGCAGCCAAGATACTAGCACAGATACGCAGTATTTT	CASSQDTSTDTQYF
TRBV10-2	16	TRBD1	TRBJ2-7	-	TGCGCCAGCAGCGCACCAACACAGGGGGCGCCTTACGAGCAGTACTTC	CASSAPTQGAPYEQYF
TRBV11-3	13	-	TRBJ2-2	-	TGTGCCAGCAGCACAGGGACCACCGGGGAGCTGTTTTTT	CASSTGTTGELFF
TRBV10-3	13	-	TRBJ1-4	-	TGTGCCATCAGCCAACAGGAAAATGAAAAACTGTTTTTT	CAISQQENEKLFF
TRBV30	16	TRBD1	TRBJ2-6	-	TGTGCCTGGACAAGGACAGGACTCTCTGGGGCCAACGTCCTGACTTTC	CAWTRTGLSGANVLTF
TRBV15	15	TRBD1	TRBJ2-5	-	TGTGCCACCAGCAGATCGGGGACAGGGGTAAAGACCCAGTACTTC	CATSRSGTGVKTQYF
TRBV19	14	TRBD1	TRBJ1-2	-	TGTGCCAGTATCGGGGACAGGGAATACTATGGCTACACCTTC	CASIGDREYYGYTF
TRBV5-1	15	-	TRBJ2-2	-	TGCGCCAGCAGCTTGTCTCAGGGCGACACCGGGGAGCTGTTTTTT	CASSLSQGDTGELFF